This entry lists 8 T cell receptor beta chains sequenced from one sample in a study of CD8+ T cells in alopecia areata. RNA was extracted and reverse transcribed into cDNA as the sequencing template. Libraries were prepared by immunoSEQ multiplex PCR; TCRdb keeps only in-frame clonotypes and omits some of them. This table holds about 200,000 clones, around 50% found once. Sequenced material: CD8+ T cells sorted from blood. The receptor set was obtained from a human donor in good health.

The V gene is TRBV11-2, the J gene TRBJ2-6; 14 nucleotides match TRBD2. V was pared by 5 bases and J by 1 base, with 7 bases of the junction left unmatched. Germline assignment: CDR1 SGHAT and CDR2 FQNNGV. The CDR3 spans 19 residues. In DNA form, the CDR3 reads TGTGCCAGCAGCCAACGACTAGCGGGGGGGTGGTCTGGGGCCAACGTCCTGACTTTC. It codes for CASSQRLAGGWSGANVLTF.

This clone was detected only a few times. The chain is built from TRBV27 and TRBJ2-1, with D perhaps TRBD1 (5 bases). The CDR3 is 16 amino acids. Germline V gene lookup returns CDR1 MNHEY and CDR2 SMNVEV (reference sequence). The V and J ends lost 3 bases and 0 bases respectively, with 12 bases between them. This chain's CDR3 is CASSFRAAASYNEQFF. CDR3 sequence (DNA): TGTGCCAGCAGTTTCAGGGCGGCGGCCTCCTACAATGAGCAGTTCTTC.

DNA for the CDR3: TGCAGCGTTCCCCTTAACACTGAAGCTTTCTTT. Its translation is CSVPLNTEAFF. The chain joins TRBV29-1 to TRBJ1-1; the D is unclear. This CDR3 region has 11 residues. Germline V gene sequence: CDR1 SQVTM, CDR2 ANQGSEA. Trimming took 5 bases from V and 2 from J, leaving 6 bases between them.

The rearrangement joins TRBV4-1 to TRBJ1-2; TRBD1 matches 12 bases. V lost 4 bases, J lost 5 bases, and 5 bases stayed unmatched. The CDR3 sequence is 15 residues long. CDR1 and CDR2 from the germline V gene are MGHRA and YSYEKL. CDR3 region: CASSLSGQGAYGYTF. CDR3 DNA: TGCGCCAGCAGCCTATCGGGACAGGGGGCTTATGGCTACACCTTC.

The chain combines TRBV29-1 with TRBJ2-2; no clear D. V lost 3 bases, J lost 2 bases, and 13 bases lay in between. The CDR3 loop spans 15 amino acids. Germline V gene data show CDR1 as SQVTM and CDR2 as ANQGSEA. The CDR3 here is CSVEYGRSNTGELFF. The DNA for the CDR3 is TGCAGCGTTGAGTACGGACGCTCTAACACCGGGGAGCTGTTTTTT.

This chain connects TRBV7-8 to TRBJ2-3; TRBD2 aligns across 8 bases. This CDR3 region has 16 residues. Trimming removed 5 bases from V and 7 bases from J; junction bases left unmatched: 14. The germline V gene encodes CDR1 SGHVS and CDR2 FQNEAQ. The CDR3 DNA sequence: TGTGCCAGCAGCCAAGAAGGGCCCGGGGGGGCAAATACGCAGTATTTT. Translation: CASSQEGPGGANTQYF.

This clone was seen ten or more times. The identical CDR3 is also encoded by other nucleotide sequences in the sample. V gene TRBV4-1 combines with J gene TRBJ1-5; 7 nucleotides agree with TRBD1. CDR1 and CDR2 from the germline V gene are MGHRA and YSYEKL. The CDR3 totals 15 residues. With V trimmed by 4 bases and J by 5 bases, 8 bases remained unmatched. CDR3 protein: CASSLRQGIDQPQHF. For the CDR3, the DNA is TGCGCCAGCAGCCTTCGACAGGGCATCGATCAGCCCCAGCATTTT.

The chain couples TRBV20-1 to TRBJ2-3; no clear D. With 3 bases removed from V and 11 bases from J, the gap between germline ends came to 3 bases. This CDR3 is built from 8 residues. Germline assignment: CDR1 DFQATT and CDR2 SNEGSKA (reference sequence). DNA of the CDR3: TGCAGTGCTAGTCGGCAGTATTTT. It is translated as CSASRQYF.